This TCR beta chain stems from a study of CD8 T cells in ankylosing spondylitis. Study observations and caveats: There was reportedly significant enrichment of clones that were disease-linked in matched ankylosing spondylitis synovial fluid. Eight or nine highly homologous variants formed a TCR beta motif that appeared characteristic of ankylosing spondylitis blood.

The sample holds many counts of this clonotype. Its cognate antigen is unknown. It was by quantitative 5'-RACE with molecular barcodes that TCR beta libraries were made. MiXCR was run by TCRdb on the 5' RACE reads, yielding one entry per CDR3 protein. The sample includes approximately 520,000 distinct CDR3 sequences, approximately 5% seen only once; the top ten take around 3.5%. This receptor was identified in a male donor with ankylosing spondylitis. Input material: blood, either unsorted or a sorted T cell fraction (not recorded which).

CDR3 in amino acids: CASSLAGSGWQRTNMNTEAFF. CDR3 DNA: TGCGCCAGCAGCTTGGCAGGATCAGGGTGGCAGAGGACTAACATGAACACTGAAGCTTTCTTT. The rearrangement joins TRBV5-1 to TRBJ1-1; a weak D match, TRBD1 (5 bases). This CDR3 comprises 21 residues. CDR1 SGHRS and CDR2 YFSETQ come from the germline V gene. Trimming cost V 0 bases and J 0 bases, with 27 bases left between them.